The 24 T cell receptor beta chains presented below share a single source sample, sequenced in a study of shared clonotypes between healthy human individuals. The assay was immunoSEQ multiplex PCR, and TCRdb's table has in-frame clones only and misses some. Here the sample spans 2 million to 3 million clones, roughly 93% being singletons. The material sequenced was naive CD4+ T cells from PBMCs. The subset here: CD45RA+ positively selected. Source of these receptors: a man aged 18 to 30 in good health. Some clones in this sample may be carry-over from other donors' samples.

This chain links TRBV9 with TRBJ1-3; D unclear. V lost 0 bases and J lost 0, with 13 bases in between. The CDR3 extends over 17 amino acids. The germline CDR1 and CDR2 sequences are SGDLS and YYNGEE. CDR3 amino acids: CASSVASQAGSGNTIYF. The DNA of the CDR3 is TGTGCCAGCAGCGTAGCTAGTCAGGCTGGCTCTGGAAACACCATATATTTT.

This sequence joins TRBV5-1 and TRBJ1-2; D is unresolved. This CDR3 has 13 amino acids. From germline, CDR1 is SGHRS and CDR2 YFSETQ. V dropped 1 base and J dropped 4 bases, with 8 bases sitting between them. The CDR3, as DNA: TGCGCCAGCAGCTTGTCGTCAGCCTATGGCTACACCTTC. Protein product: CASSLSSAYGYTF.

The rearrangement links TRBV19 to TRBJ2-1; possible D gene TRBD2, 7 bases. This CDR3 has 15 amino acids. Between the trimmed V and J ends, which lost 2 bases and 3 bases, there was a span of 11 bases. Germline lookup yields CDR1 LNHDA and CDR2 SQIVND (reference sequence). CDR3 in amino acids: CASSIPGGYYNEQFF. CDR3 DNA: TGTGCCAGTAGTATACCGGGGGGCTACTACAATGAGCAGTTCTTC. Full variable domain (remainder filled in from reference TRBV19 and TRBJ2-1): DGGITQSPKYLFRKEGQNVTLSCEQNLNHDAMYWYRQDPGQGLRLIYYSQIVNDFQKGDIAEGYSVSREKKESFPLTVTSAQKNPTAFYLCASSIPGGYYNEQFFGPGTRLTVL.

V usage is TRBV28 and J usage is TRBJ1-5; 9 positions agree with TRBD1. Germline loops: CDR1 MDHEN, CDR2 SYDVKM. The length of the CDR3 is 19 residues. Trimming took 5 bases from V and 3 from J; bases not matched to a gene: 17. In nucleotides, the CDR3 is TGTGCCAGCAGTCCTAGTCCGGGACAGGGATATAGCTCCAATCAGCCCCAGCATTTT. This translates into CASSPSPGQGYSSNQPQHF.

V gene TRBV11-3 combines with J gene TRBJ2-5; 10 bases map to TRBD1. The CDR3 covers 13 residues. CDR1 is SGHNT and CDR2 is YENEEA in the germline V gene. With V trimmed by 5 bases and J by 4 bases, 1 base remained unmatched. CDR3 nucleotides: TGTGCCAGCAGCCGGGACAGGGGAGAGACCCAGTACTTC. It is translated as CASSRDRGETQYF.

This clone showed up just once. CDR3 in DNA: TGTGCCAGCAGCTCGGGAGGGCCCACGGGGACCCAGTACTTC. It yields the protein CASSSGGPTGTQYF. The chain employs TRBV7-7 and TRBJ2-5; TRBD2 matches 8 bases. Germline lookup yields CDR1 SSHAT and CDR2 FNYEAQ (reference sequence). J gave up 7 bases and V 4 bases, and 8 bases lay outside the gene matches. The CDR3 runs 14 residues.

As to this clone: Other DNA sequences in this sample translate to the same CDR3. The rearrangement joins TRBV18 to TRBJ2-7; TRBD1 matches 8 bases. Germline V lookup: CDR1 KGHSH, CDR2 LQKENI. The CDR3 has 14 amino acids. The V gene end was trimmed by 3 bases and the J gene end by 3 bases; junction bases not matched to a gene: 4. The CDR3 loop is CASSPGQAIYEQYF. The CDR3 nucleotides read TGTGCCAGCTCACCGGGACAGGCGATCTACGAGCAGTACTTC.

Regarding this clone: Other DNA sequences of this sample code for an identical CDR3. V and J are TRBV4-2 and TRBJ2-7; D unclear. The CDR3 is 14 amino acids. The germline V and J ends were trimmed by 0 bases and 3 bases, with 9 bases remaining between them. The germline gives CDR1 LGHNA, CDR2 YNFKEQ. The CDR3, as DNA: TGTGCCAGCAGCCAAGATCGTTTAAGCTACGAGCAGTACTTC. This sequence encodes CASSQDRLSYEQYF.

The rearrangement links TRBV5-1 to TRBJ2-3; 7 bases line up with TRBD2. Trimming took 7 bases from V and 4 from J; bases not matched to a gene: 9. This CDR3 has 14 amino acids. Germline V CDR1 and CDR2: SGHRS, YFSETQ. CDR3 in amino acids: CASRSRGEADTQYF. For the CDR3, the DNA is TGCGCCAGCCGCTCCCGGGGGGAAGCAGATACGCAGTATTTT. The variable domain in full, completed from reference TRBV5-1 and TRBJ2-3, reads KAGVTQTPRYLIKTRGQQVTLSCSPISGHRSVSWYQQTPGQGLQFLFEYFSETQRNKGNFPGRFSGRQFSNSRSEMNVSTLELGDSALYLCASRSRGEADTQYFGPGTRLTVL.

The J gene is TRBJ1-1, the V gene TRBV5-1, with D tentatively TRBD1 (6 bases). Deletions cut 1 base from V and 1 base from J, with 14 bases between. The CDR3 is 16 amino acids. Germline CDR1 and CDR2: SGHRS and YFSETQ. In nucleotides, the CDR3 is TGCGCCAGCAGCTTGTCCCTGACAGGCCCGAACACTGAAGCTTTCTTT. Amino acid sequence: CASSLSLTGPNTEAFF.

The chain is built from TRBV7-2 and TRBJ1-5, with TRBD1 matching 9 bases. The CDR3 has 13 residues. With V trimmed by 5 bases and J by 10 bases, 6 bases remained unmatched. The germline V gene encodes CDR1 SGHTA and CDR2 FQGNSA. CDR3 sequence: CASSPGQGPPQHF. The CDR3 DNA is TGTGCCAGCAGCCCGGGACAGGGCCCCCCCCAGCATTTT.

The chain couples TRBV19 to TRBJ1-2; tentatively, D is TRBD1 (5 bases). Per the germline V gene, CDR1 is LNHDA and CDR2 is SQIVND (reference sequence). V shed 6 bases and J shed 3 bases, with 11 bases lying between them. The CDR3 extends over 13 amino acids. DNA for the CDR3: TGTGCCAGTAGAGGGGAGGTTGACTATGGCTACACCTTC. This sequence encodes CASRGEVDYGYTF.

The chain has TRBV7-9 and TRBJ2-7, with D perhaps TRBD2 (6 bases). Germline CDR1 and CDR2: SEHNR and FQNEAQ (reference sequence). The CDR3 is made up of 16 amino acids. Trimming cost V 1 base and J 0 bases, with 13 bases left between them. CDR3 sequence reads: CASSLDSTRASYEQYF. CDR3 DNA sequence: TGTGCCAGCAGCTTAGACTCGACTAGGGCCTCCTACGAGCAGTACTTC.

With respect to this clone: Different DNA sequences within this sample yield the same CDR3. This rearrangement joins TRBV18 to TRBJ1-5; 8 bases fit TRBD1. Germline CDR1 and CDR2: KGHSH and LQKENI. The CDR3 runs 14 residues. V dropped 3 bases and J dropped 5; count of bases not matched to a gene: 3. The CDR3 spells CASSPQGADQPQHF. The CDR3, as DNA: TGTGCCAGCTCACCCCAGGGGGCAGATCAGCCCCAGCATTTT.

The chain recombines TRBV6-5 with TRBJ2-7; D not certain. The V end was cut by 2 bases, the J end by 2 bases, with 7 bases between. Germline values: CDR1 MNHEY, CDR2 SVGAGI. The CDR3 has 13 amino acids. This CDR3 is CASSYNGPYEQYF. The CDR3 nucleotides are TGTGCCAGCAGTTACAACGGTCCCTACGAGCAGTACTTC.

The chain uses TRBV18 and TRBJ2-7, with D possibly TRBD1 on 6 matching bases. V dropped 4 bases and J dropped 4 bases, with 23 bases sitting between them. This CDR3 spans 17 amino acids. Germline values: CDR1 KGHSH, CDR2 LQKENI. CDR3 amino acids: CASSLAPTGVGQYEQYF. As DNA, the CDR3 is TGTGCCAGCTCACTAGCACCGACAGGCGTAGGTCAGTACGAGCAGTACTTC. Using reference TRBV18 and TRBJ2-7 for the parts outside the CDR3, the full variable domain is NAGVMQNPRHLVRRRGQEARLRCSPMKGHSHVYWYRQLPEEGLKFMVYLQKENIIDESGMPKERFSAEFPKEGPSILRIQQVVRGDSAAYFCASSLAPTGVGQYEQYFGPGTRLTVT.

This rearrangement joins TRBV28 to TRBJ2-7; D is undetermined. Germline lookup yields CDR1 MDHEN and CDR2 SYDVKM. V was cut by 5 bases and J by 0 bases, with 14 bases left in between. The CDR3 runs 15 residues. The CDR3 reads CASSPTVGFSYEQYF. In DNA, the CDR3 is TGTGCCAGCAGTCCTACCGTGGGGTTCTCCTACGAGCAGTACTTC. Combining the CDR3 with reference TRBV28 and TRBJ2-7 gives the whole variable domain DVKVTQSSRYLVKRTGEKVFLECVQDMDHENMFWYRQDPGLGLRLIYFSYDVKMKEKGDIPEGYSVSREKKERFSLILESASTNQTSMYLCASSPTVGFSYEQYFGPGTRLTVT.

The sample holds one count of this clone. J is TRBJ2-5 and V is TRBV29-1; D is perhaps TRBD2 (6 bases). Germline V gives CDR1 SQVTM, CDR2 ANQGSEA. The CDR3 is 12 amino acids. CDR3 amino acids: CSSLEGAETQYF. The CDR3 DNA is TGCAGTTCCTTGGAGGGAGCGGAGACCCAGTACTTC.

As concerns this clone: Other DNA sequences in this sample translate to the same CDR3. The rearrangement links TRBV5-1 to TRBJ1-1; D uncertain. Germline V gives CDR1 SGHRS, CDR2 YFSETQ. Between the trimmed V and J ends, which lost 0 bases and 0 bases, there was a span of 6 bases. CDR3 length: 14 amino acids. CDR3 in DNA: TGCGCCAGCAGCTTGGTAGGGCTGAACACTGAAGCTTTCTTT. Residues: CASSLVGLNTEAFF. Variable domain in full (rest from reference TRBV5-1 and TRBJ1-1): KAGVTQTPRYLIKTRGQQVTLSCSPISGHRSVSWYQQTPGQGLQFLFEYFSETQRNKGNFPGRFSGRQFSNSRSEMNVSTLELGDSALYLCASSLVGLNTEAFFGQGTRLTVV.

This chain links TRBV2 with TRBJ1-2, with a possible D match to TRBD1 (6 bases). Germline V gives CDR1 SNHLY, CDR2 FYNNEI. The CDR3 consists of 14 residues. V gave up 6 bases and J gave up 4 bases, with 15 bases separating them. The DNA for the CDR3 is TGTGCCAGCAGGGCTGGACAGATAGCCTATGGCTACACCTTC. The encoded protein is CASRAGQIAYGYTF.

The chain couples TRBV7-9 to TRBJ1-1; the match to TRBD1 covers 8 bases. Germline assignment: CDR1 SEHNR and CDR2 FQNEAQ (reference sequence). V lost 4 bases and J lost 4; bases outside the gene matches: 17. This CDR3 spans 18 amino acids. CDR3 sequence: CASSSAGYRTGSVTEAFF. CDR3 bases: TGTGCCAGCAGCTCAGCGGGGTATCGGACAGGGAGTGTCACTGAAGCTTTCTTT.

This clone has only one observation. The V and J genes are TRBV27 and TRBJ1-5, with 7 positions matching TRBD1. Germline CDR1 and CDR2: MNHEY and SMNVEV (reference sequence). The CDR3 is 14 residues long. The ends lost 6 bases at V and 9 bases at J; junction bases unmatched: 11. The CDR3 protein is CASRTGQESGPQHF. CDR3 DNA: TGTGCCAGCAGGACCGGACAGGAAAGTGGGCCCCAGCATTTT.

This clone came up a few times. The V call is TRBV18, the J call TRBJ1-1, with D hard to call. The CDR3 is 13 residues long. Germline CDR1 is KGHSH and CDR2 is LQKENI. Trimming pared 3 bases from V and 8 bases from J, leaving 13 bases between. In DNA form, the CDR3 reads TGTGCCAGCTCACCGTCGGCAGACATCGAAGCTTTCTTT. It specifies CASSPSADIEAFF.

The CDR3, as DNA: TGTGCCAGCAGTGCACACACGGGACAGAAAGAGACCCAGTACTTC. This translates into CASSAHTGQKETQYF. The genes are TRBV25-1 and TRBJ2-5, with 7 nucleotides matching TRBD1. J lost 3 bases, V lost 4 bases, and 8 bases had no gene match. The germline V gene has CDR1 MGHDK and CDR2 SYGVNS. CDR3 length: 15 amino acids.